These 27 T cell receptor beta chains originate from one sample sequenced in a study of Graves' ophthalmopathy and Graves' hyperthyroidism. Researchers took RNA transcripts and amplified TCR beta CDR3 regions from them. Second-round multiplex PCR came after a first-round RT-PCR that employed HTBI primers. Each CDR3 protein gets one entry after TCRdb re-called the multiplex PCR reads with MiXCR. The table lists about 1.1 million distinct CDR3 sequences, 35% to 40% of them singletons, with roughly 11% in the top ten. Sequencing used peripheral blood or thyroid tissue (not recorded which). The receptors shown here come from an adult man with Graves' hyperthyroidism.

J is TRBJ2-2 and V is TRBV20-1; 12 bases are a match to TRBD2. The V gene end was trimmed by 3 bases and the J gene end by 6 bases; junction bases not matched to a gene: 5. CDR3 length: 15 residues. Germline V gene lookup returns CDR1 DFQATT and CDR2 SNEGSKA (reference sequence). The DNA of the CDR3 is TGCAGTGCTAGGAGGACTAGCGGGACGGCCGGGGAGCTGTTTTTT. Its translation: CSARRTSGTAGELFF.

This clonotype was seen a handful of times. V and J are TRBV15 and TRBJ1-1, with D tentatively TRBD1 (6 bases). CDR1 and CDR2 from the germline V gene are LNHNV and YYDKDF (reference sequence). The CDR3 has 21 amino acids. Trimming took 2 bases from V and 2 from J, leaving 30 bases between them. Here the CDR3 DNA reads TGTGCCACCAGCAGACCCAAGGACCCCACGGACGGGGGCCGGCCTAACACTGAAGCTTTCTTT. Protein product: CATSRPKDPTDGGRPNTEAFF.

This clonotype occurred many times. This chain connects TRBV4-2 to TRBJ1-5; D not certain. The germline V gene encodes CDR1 LGHNA and CDR2 YNFKEQ. This CDR3 spans 15 amino acids. Trimming pared 3 bases from V and 1 base from J, leaving 10 bases between. This CDR3 is CASSHPMGSNQPQHF. As DNA, the CDR3 is TGTGCCAGCAGCCACCCAATGGGGAGCAATCAGCCCCAGCATTTT.

This clonotype was seen a handful of times. The chain links TRBV20-1 to TRBJ1-2, with TRBD1 identical over 10 bases. Looked up from germline, CDR1 is DFQATT and CDR2 is SNEGSKA (reference sequence). The CDR3 is made up of 13 amino acids. Unmatched junction bases numbered 6, after V lost 3 bases and J lost 8 bases. Here the CDR3 DNA reads TGCAGTGCTAGGTGGGGGACAGGGGACGGCTACACCTTC. Encoded protein: CSARWGTGDGYTF.

The chain combines TRBV29-1 with TRBJ1-2; a weak D match, TRBD1 (5 bases). Trimming left V 7 bases short and J 0 bases short, with 18 bases between. This CDR3 is built from 15 residues. Per germline, CDR1 SQVTM and CDR2 ANQGSEA. The CDR3: CSAVGGAATNYGYTF. CDR3 DNA sequence: TGCAGCGCGGTGGGAGGGGCGGCGACTAACTATGGCTACACCTTC. Together with reference TRBV29-1 and TRBJ1-2, the CDR3 gives the full variable domain: SAVISQKPSRDICQRGTSLTIQCQVDSQVTMMFWYRQQPGQSLTLIATANQGSEATYESGFVIDKFPISRPNLTFSTLTVSNMSPEDSSIYLCSAVGGAATNYGYTFGSGTRLTVV.

This clonotype has at least ten counts. This chain links TRBV7-6 with TRBJ1-4; 7 bases are shared with TRBD1. This CDR3 is 15 amino acids long. Trimming removed 5 bases from V and 3 bases from J; junction bases left unmatched: 6. Germline CDR1 and CDR2: SGHVS and FNYEAQ. The CDR3 DNA is TGTGCCAGCAGCCGACAGGGTTCGGCTAATGAAAAACTGTTTTTT. Amino acid sequence: CASSRQGSANEKLFF.

As concerns this clonotype: Since the CDR3 does not end with the conserved phenylalanine or tryptophan, this likely comes from a read error. The chain combines TRBV6-5 with TRBJ1-1; D remains unclear. The CDR3 loop spans 12 amino acids. Germline CDR1 is MNHEY and CDR2 is SVGAGI. The V gene lost 5 bases and the J gene lost 8 bases, with 12 bases spanning the gap. The CDR3 DNA follows: TGTGCCAGCAGTAACGCGCCAGGAGAAGCTTTCTGT. Translating gives CASSNAPGEAFC.

The CDR3 nucleotides are TGTGCCAGCAGAATGCTTGGGACATCGGAGACCCAGTACTTC. This translates into CASRMLGTSETQYF. The genes are TRBV6-2 or TRBV6-3 and TRBJ2-5; TRBD1 is a possible D gene (6 bases). From germline, CDR1 is MNHEY and CDR2 SVGEGT. This CDR3 comprises 14 residues. The V and J ends lost 6 bases and 5 bases respectively, with 16 bases between them.

The count of this clonotype is one. The V call is TRBV7-2, the J call TRBJ2-7, with D possibly being TRBD2 (5 bases). V lost 1 base to trimming and J lost 0 bases, with 13 bases between them. CDR1 is SGHTA and CDR2 is FQGNSA in the germline V gene. This CDR3 has 16 residues. The CDR3 region has the DNA TGTGCCAGCAGCTTAGGGGTCCGGAGGCTCTCCTACGAGCAGTACTTC. Translated, it gives CASSLGVRRLSYEQYF.

This clonotype was picked up many times. The J gene is TRBJ1-5, the V gene TRBV25-1; maybe TRBD1 (5 bases). The CDR3 length is 12 residues. Deletions cut 4 bases from V and 7 bases from J, with 8 bases between. Germline V gives CDR1 MGHDK, CDR2 SYGVNS. The CDR3 region has the DNA TGTGCCAGCAGTGCAGGGAGGCAGCCCCAGCATTTT. Its translation is CASSAGRQPQHF.

The table lists this clonotype with many counts. The rearrangement uses TRBV7-2 and TRBJ1-4, with D possibly being TRBD1 (6 bases). Trimming stripped 5 bases from V and 6 bases from J, with 10 bases between. The CDR3 is made up of 13 amino acids. CDR1 is SGHTA and CDR2 is FQGNSA in the germline V gene. CDR3: CASSIGQYEKLFF. CDR3 nucleotides: TGTGCCAGCAGCATCGGACAGTATGAAAAACTGTTTTTT.

This clonotype came up many times. This chain connects TRBV2 to TRBJ2-7; no firm D call. CDR3 length equals 14 residues. Looked up from germline, CDR1 is SNHLY and CDR2 is FYNNEI. Trimming removed 3 bases from V and 0 bases from J, with 9 bases in between. The CDR3 reads CASSDGGPSYEQYF. In DNA form, the CDR3 reads TGTGCCAGCAGTGATGGCGGACCCTCCTACGAGCAGTACTTC.

The CDR3 DNA reads as TGTGCCAGCAGTATATCTTACCGGGACAGGCCCTACTACGAGCAGTACTTC. It is translated as CASSISYRDRPYYEQYF. J is TRBJ2-7 and V is TRBV25-1, with TRBD1 matching 8 bases. V lost 5 bases and J lost 3; bases outside the gene matches: 15. The CDR3 consists of 17 residues. Germline CDR1 and CDR2: MGHDK and SYGVNS.

This clonotype was recorded a few times. Written as DNA, the CDR3 is TGCAGCGTTGCGGGAGCCGCGAACACCGGGGAGCTGTTTTTT. Amino acid sequence: CSVAGAANTGELFF. V and J are TRBV29-1 and TRBJ2-2; a weak D match, TRBD2 (6 bases). V was clipped by 4 bases and J by 0 bases, with 9 bases between them. Germline values: CDR1 SQVTM, CDR2 ANQGSEA. The CDR3 consists of 14 residues.

This clonotype was detected a few times. This sequence joins TRBV7-2 and TRBJ2-6; TRBD1 matches 8 bases. V trimming: 4 bases; J trimming: 5 bases; junction bases outside the gene matches: 4. The CDR3 sequence is 15 residues long. The germline gives CDR1 SGHTA, CDR2 FQGNSA. CDR3 in amino acids: CASSSGQGRANVLTF. In DNA form, the CDR3 reads TGTGCCAGCAGCTCTGGACAGGGTAGGGCCAACGTCCTGACTTTC.

Concerning this clonotype itself: A junction end diverges from the germline sequence, so it may reflect a read error. This chain uses TRBV7-2 with TRBJ1-4; a possible D gene is TRBD1 (5 bases). CDR1 and CDR2 from the germline V gene are SGHTA and FQGNSA. The CDR3 is 16 residues long. CDR3: CASSSRDFTTTEKLFF. CDR3 sequence (DNA): TGTGCCAGCAGCTCAAGGGACTTCACAACTACTGAAAAACTGTTTTTT.

This clonotype showed up many times. The rearrangement links TRBV5-1 to TRBJ1-5, with 11 bases fitting TRBD1. The trim removed 0 bases at V and 6 bases at J, leaving 2 bases unmatched. CDR3 length: 15 residues. CDR1 and CDR2 (germline): SGHRS, YFSETQ. CDR3 sequence (DNA): TGCGCCAGCAGCTTGGGGACAGGGGGCTTTCAGCCCCAGCATTTT. This codes for CASSLGTGGFQPQHF.

In DNA, the CDR3 is TGTGCCGCCCGGGGGGTCGCCCCAAGGGACACAGGGAATTCACCCCTCCACTTT. The encoded protein is CAARGVAPRDTGNSPLHF. The chain joins TRBV10-3 to TRBJ1-6; a weak D match, TRBD1 (6 bases). The germline CDR1 and CDR2 sequences are ENHRY and SYGVKD. Trimming removed 11 bases from V and 7 bases from J, with 30 bases in between. The CDR3 covers 18 residues.

This chain connects TRBV7-2 to TRBJ2-5; no firm D call. Trimming shortened V by 4 bases and J by 5 bases, and 14 bases separated the two germline ends. Germline V gives CDR1 SGHTA, CDR2 FQGNSA. This CDR3 contains 14 residues. The DNA for the CDR3 is TGTGCCAGCAGCTCGACTGGGTGGTCGGAGACCCAGTACTTC. This encodes CASSSTGWSETQYF.

This clonotype was observed a few times. The chain employs TRBV10-3 and TRBJ1-5; D gene ambiguous. Trimming left V 6 bases short and J 7 bases short, with 10 bases between. This CDR3 has 12 residues. CDR1 is ENHRY and CDR2 is SYGVKD in the germline V gene. The CDR3 sequence: CAIRKEGQPQHF. CDR3 DNA sequence: TGTGCCATCAGGAAGGAAGGACAGCCCCAGCATTTT.

The chain carries TRBV7-9 and TRBJ1-2; the match to TRBD1 covers 8 bases. The CDR3 covers 13 residues. Germline assignment: CDR1 SEHNR and CDR2 FQNEAQ (reference sequence). V dropped 7 bases and J dropped 6; count of bases not matched to a gene: 7. The CDR3 DNA follows: TGTGCCAGCACAAAGACAGGGGCCAATGGCTACACCTTC. The encoded protein is CASTKTGANGYTF.

This clonotype was found once. CDR3 in amino acids: CASSQTTGIGYTF. In DNA form, the CDR3 reads TGTGCCAGCAGCCAGACCACAGGGATTGGCTACACCTTC. The gene calls are TRBV7-2 and TRBJ1-2, with a possible D match to TRBD1 (6 bases). This CDR3 is 13 amino acids long. The germline V and J ends were trimmed by 5 bases and 7 bases, with 14 bases remaining between them. Germline V gene sequence: CDR1 SGHTA, CDR2 FQGNSA.

In the case of this clonotype: This sequence may be a read error, since a much larger clone differs from it by one base. The chain uses TRBV20-1 and TRBJ2-5; D might be TRBD1 or TRBD2, each matching 5 bases. Germline V gene lookup returns CDR1 DFQATT and CDR2 SNEGSKA (reference sequence). This CDR3 spans 11 amino acids. The CDR3 protein is CSASFVGTQHF. The CDR3 nucleotides read TGCAGTGCTAGTTTTGTAGGGACCCAGCACTTC.

The chain couples TRBV7-2 to TRBJ2-7; 11 positions agree with TRBD2. Germline V gives CDR1 SGHTA, CDR2 FQGNSA. The junction had 14 bases not matched to a gene; V was cut back by 5 bases and J by 5 bases. The CDR3 length is 17 residues. The DNA of the CDR3 is TGTGCCAGCAGCCTCACCCGGGGGACTAGCGGTGCGGACGAGCAGTACTTC. The encoded protein is CASSLTRGTSGADEQYF.

The chain has TRBV30 and TRBJ1-2; D is undetermined. V was trimmed by 0 bases and J by 8 bases, leaving 19 bases between them. Germline CDR1 and CDR2: GTSNPN and SVGIG (reference sequence). The CDR3 is 15 amino acids. CDR3: CAWSVLGSRHEGYTF. CDR3 coding DNA: TGTGCCTGGAGTGTACTAGGTTCGAGACATGAGGGCTACACCTTC.

The rearrangement links TRBV7-9 to TRBJ2-5; D remains unclear. CDR1 is SEHNR, CDR2 FQNEAQ, per germline (reference sequence). V was pared by 5 bases and J by 2 bases, with 18 bases between. The CDR3 is 16 residues long. DNA for the CDR3: TGTGCCAGCAGCCAAACGGTCTCCCAGATTCAAGAGACCCAGTACTTC. As protein: CASSQTVSQIQETQYF.

This clonotype was seen a few times. The genes are TRBV6-2 or TRBV6-3 and TRBJ2-6, with TRBD2 identical over 11 bases. The length of the CDR3 is 16 residues. Trimming took 8 bases from V and 0 from J; bases not matched to a gene: 3. Germline V gene lookup returns CDR1 MNHEY and CDR2 SVGEGT. The CDR3 DNA reads as TGTGCCAGCCAGGGGACTAGCGGCTCTGGGGCCAACGTCCTGACTTTC. Translated: CASQGTSGSGANVLTF.